A single sample is the source of the 28 T cell receptor beta chains below, sequenced in a study of T cell responses to AZD1222 COVID-19 vaccine. Repertoires were generated with immunoSEQ multiplex PCR, while TCRdb's copy carries only in-frame clones and drops some. The sample yields about 180,000 clones, approximately 86% seen once. Sequencing used peripheral blood, obtained on day 0 of AZD1222 vaccination. The receptors were gathered from an adult in good health.

This clone was observed once. The chain is built from TRBV28 and TRBJ1-3; D perhaps matches TRBD1 (6 bases). The CDR3 has 15 residues. V was cut by 5 bases and J by 8 bases, with 19 bases left in between. CDR1 MDHEN and CDR2 SYDVKM come from the germline V gene. The DNA of the CDR3 is TGTGCCAGCAGTCCATCGGGACACTCGGTAGACACCATATATTTT. Protein sequence: CASSPSGHSVDTIYF.

The chain combines TRBV6-2 or TRBV6-3 with TRBJ1-5; the D is unclear. The CDR3 length is 15 residues. Trimming removed 3 bases from V and 6 bases from J, with 15 bases in between. CDR1 MNHEY and CDR2 SVGEGT come from the germline V gene. CDR3 amino acids: CASSYSAGIGQPQHF. The CDR3 nucleotides are TGTGCCAGCAGTTATTCGGCGGGGATCGGTCAGCCCCAGCATTTT.

The chain couples TRBV4-1 to TRBJ2-7; TRBD2 is a possible D gene (5 bases). The germline CDR1 and CDR2 sequences are MGHRA and YSYEKL. V was shortened by 0 bases and J by 3 bases, with 12 bases between the two germline ends. The CDR3 extends over 15 amino acids. CDR3 coding DNA: TGCGCCAGCAGCCAAGATAGAGGGTTACACTACGAGCAGTACTTC. Translated: CASSQDRGLHYEQYF.

V gene TRBV7-3 combines with J gene TRBJ2-5; 8 nucleotides match TRBD1. J gave up 1 base and V 4 bases, and 5 bases lay outside the gene matches. Per germline, CDR1 SGHTA and CDR2 FQGTGA. The CDR3 has 15 residues. The CDR3 loop reads CASSSDRDPQETQYF. The CDR3 region has the DNA TGTGCCAGCAGCTCGGACAGGGATCCCCAAGAGACCCAGTACTTC.

The genes are TRBV6-1 and TRBJ2-1; TRBD1 matches at 11 bases. The CDR3 runs 14 residues. The V and J ends lost 6 bases and 6 bases, in that order; junction bases with no gene match: 4. Germline lookup yields CDR1 MNHNS and CDR2 SASEGT. The CDR3 sequence: CASRPGTGGNEQFF. The CDR3 bases are TGTGCCAGCAGACCCGGGACAGGGGGCAATGAGCAGTTCTTC.

A few counts support this clone. The chain couples TRBV28 to TRBJ2-5; D may be TRBD2 (5 bases). Germline V gene lookup returns CDR1 MDHEN and CDR2 SYDVKM. Trimming pared 7 bases from V and 5 bases from J, leaving 11 bases between. This CDR3 has 12 amino acids. CDR3 in amino acids: CASTRGLETQYF. CDR3 DNA: TGTGCCAGCACTCGAGGGTTGGAGACCCAGTACTTC.

V and J are TRBV13 and TRBJ2-3; D gene unclear. This CDR3 has 16 residues. The germline CDR1 and CDR2 sequences are PRHDT and FYEKMQ (reference sequence). V lost 1 base and J lost 1, with 12 bases in between. This CDR3 reads CASSLVMRGGTDTQYF. The CDR3 DNA reads as TGTGCCAGCAGCTTAGTCATGCGAGGAGGCACAGATACGCAGTATTTT.

The chain recombines TRBV5-6 with TRBJ1-2; 9 bases are shared with TRBD1. In germline, CDR1 is SGHDT, CDR2 YYEEEE. V trimming: 4 bases; J trimming: 0 bases; junction bases outside the gene matches: 4. The CDR3 is 15 amino acids. CDR3 loop: CASSTGTGSNYGYTF. CDR3 bases: TGTGCCAGCAGCACCGGGACAGGGTCTAACTATGGCTACACCTTC.

The genes are TRBV6-5 and TRBJ1-4; perhaps TRBD1 as D (6 bases). The length of the CDR3 is 14 residues. CDR1 is MNHEY and CDR2 is SVGAGI in the germline V gene. V shed 6 bases and J shed 2 bases, with 10 bases lying between them. In DNA, the CDR3 is TGTGCCAGCAGCACAGGGTTTACTAATGAAAAACTGTTTTTT. Translated, it gives CASSTGFTNEKLFF.

The V gene is TRBV18, the J gene TRBJ2-7; the D is unclear. The V and J ends lost 1 base and 3 bases respectively, with 13 bases between them. Germline CDR1 and CDR2: KGHSH and LQKENI. The CDR3 spans 15 residues. The CDR3 DNA reads as TGTGCCAGCTCACCACTGAGGCAGATAGACTACGAGCAGTACTTC. Amino acids: CASSPLRQIDYEQYF.

The CDR3 sequence: CASSLGGRENSPLHF. The CDR3 region has the DNA TGTGCCAGCAGCTTAGGGGGCAGGGAGAATTCACCCCTCCACTTT. V is TRBV7-2 and J is TRBJ1-6; D possibly corresponds to TRBD1 (5 bases). Germline V lookup: CDR1 SGHTA, CDR2 FQGNSA. Trimming took off 1 base at V and 7 bases at J, with 11 bases between the two ends. The CDR3 consists of 15 residues.

This clone was found once. This chain links TRBV5-1 with TRBJ2-1; TRBD2 aligns across 13 bases. Germline values: CDR1 SGHRS, CDR2 YFSETQ. The CDR3 totals 15 residues. V gave up 4 bases and J gave up 4 bases; unmatched junction bases: 2. In DNA form, the CDR3 reads TGCGCCAGCAGCCCGGGACTAGCGGGATACAATGAGCAGTTCTTC. Protein product: CASSPGLAGYNEQFF.

The chain employs TRBV7-2 and TRBJ2-5; D tentatively fits TRBD1 or TRBD2 (5 bases each). The CDR3 loop spans 12 amino acids. With 8 bases removed from V and 5 bases from J, the gap between germline ends came to 12 bases. The germline V gene has CDR1 SGHTA and CDR2 FQGNSA. The CDR3 sequence is CASGTRWETQYF. The CDR3 DNA sequence: TGTGCCAGCGGGACCCGCTGGGAGACCCAGTACTTC.

The rearrangement uses TRBV5-1 and TRBJ1-1; 7 bases fit TRBD1. The CDR3 spans 14 residues. The ends lost 3 bases at V and 1 base at J; junction bases unmatched: 3. Per the germline V gene, CDR1 is SGHRS and CDR2 is YFSETQ. The CDR3 nucleotides read TGCGCCAGCAGCTCGGGACAGAGGAACACTGAAGCTTTCTTT. As protein: CASSSGQRNTEAFF.

This chain connects TRBV28 to TRBJ2-7, with TRBD1 matching over 9 bases. The germline CDR1 and CDR2 sequences are MDHEN and SYDVKM. J was trimmed by 2 bases and V by 6 bases; bases with no gene match: 8. The CDR3 sequence is 15 residues long. The CDR3 is CASRPTTGGAYEQYF. CDR3 DNA: TGTGCCAGCAGACCAACGACAGGGGGGGCCTACGAGCAGTACTTC.

This clone was observed a handful of times. The rearrangement links TRBV9 to TRBJ2-1, with 11 bases fitting TRBD2. The CDR3 runs to 16 residues. With 4 bases clipped from V and 6 bases from J, the junction kept 9 bases outside the gene matches. Germline lookup yields CDR1 SGDLS and CDR2 YYNGEE. CDR3 in amino acids: CASSPLAGGVGNEQFF. CDR3 nucleotides: TGTGCCAGCAGCCCCTTAGCGGGGGGGGTAGGCAATGAGCAGTTCTTC.

The rearrangement joins TRBV30 to TRBJ1-4; TRBD1 might be the D (5 bases). The CDR3 sequence is 14 residues long. The germline V gene encodes CDR1 GTSNPN and CDR2 SVGIG (reference sequence). V was pared by 1 base and J by 8 bases, with 14 bases between. CDR3 in amino acids: CAWSGPRGGEKLFF. The DNA for the CDR3 is TGTGCCTGGAGTGGACCCCGGGGCGGCGAAAAACTGTTTTTT.

The chain joins TRBV10-2 to TRBJ2-3; D uncertain. CDR3 length: 12 residues. CDR1 WSHSY and CDR2 SAAADI come from the germline V gene. V lost 5 bases and J 4 bases, leaving 7 bases between the germline ends. The CDR3 bases are TGCGCCAGCAGTCAAGAAGCAGATACGCAGTATTTT. Translation: CASSQEADTQYF.

The chain joins TRBV5-1 to TRBJ1-6; D unresolved. The CDR3 covers 14 residues. Germline lookup yields CDR1 SGHRS and CDR2 YFSETQ. Trimming shortened V by 1 base and J by 5 bases, and 7 bases separated the two germline ends. The CDR3, as DNA: TGCGCCAGCAGCTTGATAGGAAATAATTCACCCCTCCACTTT. It specifies CASSLIGNNSPLHF. Full variable domain (rest looked up from reference TRBV5-1 and TRBJ1-6): KAGVTQTPRYLIKTRGQQVTLSCSPISGHRSVSWYQQTPGQGLQFLFEYFSETQRNKGNFPGRFSGRQFSNSRSEMNVSTLELGDSALYLCASSLIGNNSPLHFGNGTRLTVT.

The chain has TRBV6-2 or TRBV6-3 and TRBJ2-1, with D hard to call. V gave up 5 bases and J gave up 4 bases, with 9 bases separating them. The CDR3 runs to 13 residues. Germline-derived CDR1 and CDR2 are MNHEY and SVGEGT. Here the CDR3 DNA reads TGTGCCAGCAGTAGACAACCTTACAATGAGCAGTTCTTC. Protein sequence: CASSRQPYNEQFF.

The chain employs TRBV6-2 or TRBV6-3 and TRBJ1-1; D remains unclear. The V gene lost 2 bases and the J gene lost 1 base, with 8 bases spanning the gap. This CDR3 is built from 14 residues. The germline V gene encodes CDR1 MNHEY and CDR2 SVGEGT. The CDR3 DNA is TGTGCCAGCAGTTACCAGCCCACGAACACTGAAGCTTTCTTT. It encodes CASSYQPTNTEAFF.

V gene TRBV19 combines with J gene TRBJ2-1; TRBD2 matches at 7 bases. The CDR3 contains 16 residues. Germline lookup yields CDR1 LNHDA and CDR2 SQIVND (reference sequence). Germline trimming cut 2 bases from V and 2 bases from J; bases unmatched to any gene: 6. CDR3 sequence: CASSILRDYPYNEQFF. For the CDR3, the DNA is TGTGCCAGTAGTATACTGAGGGACTACCCCTACAATGAGCAGTTCTTC.

The chain is built from TRBV25-1 and TRBJ1-3, with no clear D. The CDR3 runs to 16 residues. From germline, CDR1 is MGHDK and CDR2 SYGVNS. The germline V and J ends were trimmed by 2 bases and 0 bases, with 11 bases remaining between them. The CDR3 spells CASSEVRGYSGNTIYF. CDR3 DNA sequence: TGTGCCAGCAGTGAAGTTCGGGGATACTCTGGAAACACCATATATTTT.

The chain couples TRBV5-1 to TRBJ1-4; perhaps TRBD1 as D (6 bases). Germline CDR1 reads SGHRS; CDR2 reads YFSETQ. The ends were cut back, 0 bases at V and 8 bases at J, with 17 bases in the middle. CDR3 size: 16 residues. The CDR3 reads CASSLDVSGAREKLFF. The CDR3 DNA reads as TGCGCCAGCAGCTTGGATGTCTCAGGGGCGAGGGAAAAACTGTTTTTT.

The rearrangement uses TRBV27 and TRBJ1-1; D gene uncertain. The germline gives CDR1 MNHEY, CDR2 SMNVEV (reference sequence). The CDR3 extends over 15 amino acids. Trimming took 4 bases from V and 4 from J, leaving 16 bases between them. The CDR3 spells CASSSIPGSATEAFF. As DNA, the CDR3 is TGTGCCAGCAGTTCGATCCCTGGATCTGCCACTGAAGCTTTCTTT.

This clone showed up just a few times. The rearrangement uses TRBV9 and TRBJ1-4, with D possibly TRBD1 on 5 matching bases. The CDR3 consists of 14 residues. Germline loops: CDR1 SGDLS, CDR2 YYNGEE. V was pared by 3 bases and J by 7 bases, with 13 bases between. DNA of the CDR3: TGTGCCAGCAGCGCTCAGGGAGCGCGTGAAAAACTGTTTTTT. It translates to CASSAQGAREKLFF.

The V gene is TRBV4-2, the J gene TRBJ2-5; D is uncertain. The CDR3 has 14 amino acids. V was clipped by 1 base and J by 5 bases, with 11 bases between them. Germline V gene sequence: CDR1 LGHNA, CDR2 YNFKEQ. This CDR3 is CASSQGLDPETQYF. The CDR3 coding sequence is TGTGCCAGCAGCCAAGGTCTCGACCCGGAGACCCAGTACTTC.

V gene TRBV5-1 combines with J gene TRBJ2-3; possible D gene TRBD2, 5 bases. CDR3 length: 14 amino acids. Germline CDR1 and CDR2: SGHRS and YFSETQ. The V gene lost 2 bases and the J gene lost 6 bases, with 13 bases spanning the gap. Here the CDR3 reads CASSLRAGEDTQYF. The CDR3 DNA is TGCGCCAGCAGCTTACGGGCCGGGGAGGATACGCAGTATTTT.